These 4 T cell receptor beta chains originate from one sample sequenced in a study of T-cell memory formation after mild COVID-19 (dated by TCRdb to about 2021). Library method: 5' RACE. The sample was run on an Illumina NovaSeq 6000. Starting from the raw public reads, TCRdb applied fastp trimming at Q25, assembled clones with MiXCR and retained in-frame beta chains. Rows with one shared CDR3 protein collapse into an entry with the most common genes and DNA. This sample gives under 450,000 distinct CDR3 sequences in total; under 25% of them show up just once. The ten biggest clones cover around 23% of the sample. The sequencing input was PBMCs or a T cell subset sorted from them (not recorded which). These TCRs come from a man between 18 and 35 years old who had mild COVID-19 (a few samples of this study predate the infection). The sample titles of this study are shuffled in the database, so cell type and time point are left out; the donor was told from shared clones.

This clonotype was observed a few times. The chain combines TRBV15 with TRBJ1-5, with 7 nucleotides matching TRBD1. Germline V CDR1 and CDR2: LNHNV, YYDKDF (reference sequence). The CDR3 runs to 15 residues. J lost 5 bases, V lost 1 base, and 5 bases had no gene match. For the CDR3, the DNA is TGTGCCACCAGCAGAGTGGGTACAGGGGATCAGCCCCAGCATTTT. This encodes CATSRVGTGDQPQHF.

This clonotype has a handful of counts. The CDR3 here is CSAPLAGLGYTF. CDR3 bases: TGCAGTGCTCCTCTTGCGGGGCTTGGCTACACCTTC. The chain has TRBV20-1 and TRBJ1-2; D might be TRBD1 (5 bases). In germline, CDR1 is DFQATT, CDR2 SNEGSKA (reference sequence). V was pared by 5 bases and J by 7 bases, with 14 bases between. CDR3 length equals 12 residues.

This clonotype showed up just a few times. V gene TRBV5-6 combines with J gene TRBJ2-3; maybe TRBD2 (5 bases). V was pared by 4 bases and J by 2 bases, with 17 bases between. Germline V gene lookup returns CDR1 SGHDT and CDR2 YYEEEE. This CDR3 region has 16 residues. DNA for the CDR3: TGTGCCAGCAGCCCCTGGCCCGGGGAATTCACAGATACGCAGTATTTT. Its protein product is CASSPWPGEFTDTQYF.

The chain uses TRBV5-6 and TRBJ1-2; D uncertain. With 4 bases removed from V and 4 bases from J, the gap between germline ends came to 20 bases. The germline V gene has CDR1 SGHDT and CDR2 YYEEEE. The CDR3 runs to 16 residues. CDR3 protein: CASSGLVATNPYGYTF. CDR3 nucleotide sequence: TGTGCCAGCAGCGGTCTGGTGGCGACCAACCCCTATGGCTACACCTTC.